This T cell receptor (beta chain) was captured in a study of T-cell reconstitution after alpha-beta-depleted transplantation in children (dated by TCRdb to the mid-2010s). Background on the whole study: Using TCR repertoire profiling, the study followed T-cell immune reconstitution in a quantitative way in children after TCRalphabeta/CD19-depleted allogeneic hematopoietic cell transplantation.

The library relied on PCR. Sequencing was performed on an Illumina HiSeq 2500. TCR libraries were prepared with molecular barcoding, using unique molecular identifiers to normalize TCRbeta repertoire quantification. The raw public reads went through TCRdb reprocessing: fastp at Q25, MiXCR clone calling, in-frame beta chains kept. Every entry covers one CDR3 protein and lists the most common genes and DNA from its rows. This sample lists 700,000 to 950,000 distinct CDR3 sequences; under 20% were detected once. The top ten hold approximately 4.5% of the sample. Paper-wide results and their limitations: The apparently early recovery of alphabetaT-cell counts about two months after transplant reportedly depended on only several hundred rapidly expanded clones that came from non-depleted graft cells. The high TCRbeta diversity at day 60 in some patients was ascribed to recipient T cells and intrathymic progenitors that had survived conditioning. Over subsequent months, a decline in hyperexpanded clone frequencies was noted, and after one year, T-cell counts and TCRbeta diversity were mostly ascribed to newly produced T cells.

Comments on this clonotype: Its target antigen remains unknown. No base quality values were provided; no much bigger clone lies one nucleotide off.

The treatment or condition label here, explained by the study, means: allogeneic hematopoietic cell transplantation with graft depleted of TCRalphabeta T cells and CD19 B cells. TCRalphabeta/CD19-depleted allogeneic hematopoietic cell grafts were given to the transplant recipients, all of whom were children. This sample comprised PBMCs, mostly from graft donor cells, obtained 360 days after TCRalphabeta/CD19-depleted stem cell transplant. This TCR was recovered from a male patient between 5 and 17 years old who had a stem cell transplant for acute lymphoblastic leukemia, so the T cells may come from the graft donor.

The nucleotides are TGCGCCAGCAGCCACCCCGGACAGGGGGCCGGGTACGAGCAGTACTTC. Its coded protein is CASSHPGQGAGYEQYF. The rearranged chain carries TRBV4-1 and TRBJ2-7; 11 central bases correspond to TRBD1. V has 3 bases trimmed and J has 4 bases trimmed; junction bases matching no gene number 8. For CDR1 and CDR2, the germline V gene lists MGHRA and YSYEKL. From its cysteine to its phenylalanine, the CDR3 spans 16 amino acids. Left in the record is the CDR3 DNA by itself, 48 bases read in frame from the first base.